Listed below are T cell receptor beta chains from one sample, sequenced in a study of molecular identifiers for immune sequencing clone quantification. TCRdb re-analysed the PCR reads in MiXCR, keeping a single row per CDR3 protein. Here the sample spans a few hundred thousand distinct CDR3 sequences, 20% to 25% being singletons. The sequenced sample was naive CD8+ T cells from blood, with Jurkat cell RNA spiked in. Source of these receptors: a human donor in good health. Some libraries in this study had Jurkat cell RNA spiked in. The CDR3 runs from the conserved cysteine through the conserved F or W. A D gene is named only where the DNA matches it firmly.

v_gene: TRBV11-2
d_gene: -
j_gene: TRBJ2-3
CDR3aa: CASSLVSAVRDTQYF

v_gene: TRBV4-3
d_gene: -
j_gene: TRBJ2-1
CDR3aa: CASSPSSARNYNEQFF

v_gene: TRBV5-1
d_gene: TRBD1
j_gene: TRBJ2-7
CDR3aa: CASSAYPGQLTYEQYF

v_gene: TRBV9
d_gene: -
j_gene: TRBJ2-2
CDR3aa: CASSVGLSKPNTGELFF

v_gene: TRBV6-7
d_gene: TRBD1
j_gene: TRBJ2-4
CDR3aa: CASGNRDRRGIQYF

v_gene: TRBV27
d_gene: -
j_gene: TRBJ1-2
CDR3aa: CASSFGRGSYGYTF

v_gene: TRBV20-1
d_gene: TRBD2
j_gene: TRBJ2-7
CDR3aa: CSARDSSGGARYEQYF

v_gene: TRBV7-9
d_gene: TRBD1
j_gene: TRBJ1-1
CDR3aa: CASSLGSTGANTEALF

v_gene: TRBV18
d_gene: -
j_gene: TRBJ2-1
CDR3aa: CASSPPGLTLGNEQFF

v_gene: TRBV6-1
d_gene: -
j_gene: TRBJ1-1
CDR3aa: CASSPRPGQNTEAFF

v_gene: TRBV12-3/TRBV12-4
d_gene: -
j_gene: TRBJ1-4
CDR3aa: CASRGLSANEKLFF

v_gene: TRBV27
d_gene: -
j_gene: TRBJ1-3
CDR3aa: CASSIGPYDYENTIYF

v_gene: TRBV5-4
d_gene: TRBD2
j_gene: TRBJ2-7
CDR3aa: CASSVGLAAYEQYF

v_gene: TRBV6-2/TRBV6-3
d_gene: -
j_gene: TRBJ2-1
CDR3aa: CASSTAADPYNEQFF

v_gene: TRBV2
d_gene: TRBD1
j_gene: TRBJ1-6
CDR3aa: CASRGTGFDSPLHF

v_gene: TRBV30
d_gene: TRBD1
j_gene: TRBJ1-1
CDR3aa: CAWSLGTAEAFF

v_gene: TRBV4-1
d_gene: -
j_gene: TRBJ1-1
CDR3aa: CASRNGGLNTEAFF

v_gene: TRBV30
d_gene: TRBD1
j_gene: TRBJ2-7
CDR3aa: CAWSSGQGKHYEQYF

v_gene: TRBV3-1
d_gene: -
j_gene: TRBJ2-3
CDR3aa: CASSQELRGIGTDTQYF

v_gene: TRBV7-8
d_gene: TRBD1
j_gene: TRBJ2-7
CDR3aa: CASSQYRGLEQYF

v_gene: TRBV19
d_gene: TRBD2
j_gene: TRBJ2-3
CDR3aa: CASSLLAVGGDTQYF

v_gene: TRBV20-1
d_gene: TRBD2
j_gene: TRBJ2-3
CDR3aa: CSAHGLAGGGGGTDTQYF

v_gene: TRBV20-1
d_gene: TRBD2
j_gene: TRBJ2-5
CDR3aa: CSATELAGQETQYF

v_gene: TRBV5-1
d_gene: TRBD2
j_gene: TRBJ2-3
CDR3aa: CASSLETSGVWGTDTQYF

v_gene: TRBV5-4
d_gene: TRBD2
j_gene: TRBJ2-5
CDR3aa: CASSFAGGPQEPQYF

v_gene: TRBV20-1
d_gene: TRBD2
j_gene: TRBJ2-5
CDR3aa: CSARPSRRGGLWETQYF

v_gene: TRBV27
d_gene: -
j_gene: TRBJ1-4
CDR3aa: CASSLSLGSDEKLFF

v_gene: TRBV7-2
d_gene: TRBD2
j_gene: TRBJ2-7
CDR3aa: CASSLSGGHLNSYEQYF

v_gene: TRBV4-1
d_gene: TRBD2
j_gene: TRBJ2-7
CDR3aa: CASSQGTSAYEQYF

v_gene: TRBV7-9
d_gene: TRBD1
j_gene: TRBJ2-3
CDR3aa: CASSSTPGTGLAGPGTDTQYF

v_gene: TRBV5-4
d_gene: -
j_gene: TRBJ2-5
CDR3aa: CASSSDTGETQYF

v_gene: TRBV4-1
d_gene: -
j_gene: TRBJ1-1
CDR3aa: CASSQEPWAPNTEAFF

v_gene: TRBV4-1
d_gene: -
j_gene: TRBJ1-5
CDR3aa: CASRREGTLNQPQHF

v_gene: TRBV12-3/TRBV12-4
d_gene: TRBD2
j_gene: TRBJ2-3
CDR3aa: CASSLSSGRISLSDTQYF

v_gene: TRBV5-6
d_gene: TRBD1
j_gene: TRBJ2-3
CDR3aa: CASSLRDRLIGDTQYF

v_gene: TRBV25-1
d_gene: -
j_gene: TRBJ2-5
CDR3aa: CASSEWARQETQYF

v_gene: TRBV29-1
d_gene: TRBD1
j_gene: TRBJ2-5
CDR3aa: CSVETGEYQETQYF

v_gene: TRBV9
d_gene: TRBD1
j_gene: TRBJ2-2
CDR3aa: CASSVNRDRDEVPGELFF

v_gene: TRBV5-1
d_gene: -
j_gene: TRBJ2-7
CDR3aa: CASSFQSQGSYEQYF